These 5 T cell receptor beta chains were all obtained from the same sample, sequenced in a study of Ad26.COV2.S vaccination and SARS-CoV-2 variants. Sample treatment: about 20 received Ad26.COV2.S at low or high dose, single or two shots; roughly 5 received placebo; per-sample allocation not given. The samples were gathered on day 63 after the first injection of vaccine or placebo. Sequencing used immunoSEQ multiplex PCR; TCRdb keeps in-frame clones, though not all of them. The table has 440,000 or so clones, 90% seen once; the top ten hold around 4.5%. Sequenced material: peripheral blood, taken in a trial of Ad26.COV2.S vaccine versus placebo. Every receptor here comes from a person aged 18 to 65 who received the Ad26.COV2.S COVID-19 vaccine or a placebo.

V and J are TRBV7-6 and TRBJ2-7, with D perhaps TRBD2 (5 bases). CDR3 size: 14 residues. Germline V gene sequence: CDR1 SGHVS, CDR2 FNYEAQ. The germline V and J ends were trimmed by 1 base and 3 bases, with 10 bases remaining between them. CDR3 sequence: CASSLGTGRYEQYF. The DNA of the CDR3 is TGTGCCAGCAGCTTAGGGACTGGGCGCTACGAGCAGTACTTC.

This clone was detected only once. CDR3: CAISVEGEERELFF. The CDR3 nucleotides are TGTGCCATCAGTGTGGAGGGCGAGGAGAGGGAGCTGTTTTTT. The chain uses TRBV10-3 and TRBJ2-2; tentative D call: TRBD2 (6 bases). The CDR3 has 14 residues. Germline CDR1 and CDR2: ENHRY and SYGVKD. V shed 4 bases and J shed 9 bases, with 15 bases lying between them.

The chain employs TRBV28 and TRBJ2-5; no clear D. The CDR3 covers 11 residues. In germline, CDR1 is MDHEN, CDR2 SYDVKM. The V and J ends lost 6 bases and 5 bases respectively, with 7 bases between them. Written as DNA, the CDR3 is TGTGCCAGCAGCATTACGGAGACCCAGTACTTC. Protein product: CASSITETQYF. Based on the CDR3 plus reference TRBV28 and TRBJ2-5, the full variable domain is DVKVTQSSRYLVKRTGEKVFLECVQDMDHENMFWYRQDPGLGLRLIYFSYDVKMKEKGDIPEGYSVSREKKERFSLILESASTNQTSMYLCASSITETQYFGPGTRLLVL.

CDR3 amino acids: CASSLGARSSTDTQYF. The CDR3 coding sequence is TGTGCCAGCAGCTTAGGCGCTAGATCTAGCACAGATACGCAGTATTTT. The chain uses TRBV7-2 and TRBJ2-3; no clear D. The CDR3 is 16 amino acids. The germline V and J ends were trimmed by 1 base and 0 bases, with 11 bases remaining between them. Germline assignment: CDR1 SGHTA and CDR2 FQGNSA.

The V call is TRBV10-3, the J call TRBJ1-3; TRBD1 is a possible D gene (5 bases). V dropped 2 bases and J dropped 0 bases, with 14 bases sitting between them. This CDR3 comprises 17 residues. Germline loops: CDR1 ENHRY, CDR2 SYGVKD. In DNA, the CDR3 is TGTGCCATCAGTGAGGGGCTAGCCGGGGGCTCTGGAAACACCATATATTTT. Encoded protein: CAISEGLAGGSGNTIYF.